The following is a TCR beta chain sequence with its context. As yet, its antigen is unknown. These data belong to a study of early T cells in non-severe SARS-CoV-2 infection. Study at large: The authors sequenced bulk RNA from unsorted whole blood, leaving chains unpaired. General study findings and limits: VDJdb-based annotation leaned toward anti-spike CD8 responses and missed private and CD4 specificities.

The CDR3 runs 13 residues. Deletions cut 5 bases from V and 7 bases from J, with 14 bases between. In the library, individual cDNA molecules carried attached unique molecular identifiers. One entry per CDR3 protein, called by TCRdb with MiXCR from the 5' RACE reads. Of tens of thousands of distinct CDR3 sequences detected, 7.5% to 9.5% appear once; the ten largest clones hold 3.9%. The chain is built from TRBV12-3 or TRBV12-4 and TRBJ2-5, with D tentatively TRBD1 (6 bases). This TCR derives from an adult who was a healthcare worker with PCR-confirmed SARS-CoV-2 infection or an uninfected control (not recorded which). Sequences were derived from whole blood, sampled at baseline. In DNA form, the CDR3 reads TGTGCCAGCAGTACCTACAGGGAACGGACCCAGTACTTC. This sequence encodes CASSTYRERTQYF.